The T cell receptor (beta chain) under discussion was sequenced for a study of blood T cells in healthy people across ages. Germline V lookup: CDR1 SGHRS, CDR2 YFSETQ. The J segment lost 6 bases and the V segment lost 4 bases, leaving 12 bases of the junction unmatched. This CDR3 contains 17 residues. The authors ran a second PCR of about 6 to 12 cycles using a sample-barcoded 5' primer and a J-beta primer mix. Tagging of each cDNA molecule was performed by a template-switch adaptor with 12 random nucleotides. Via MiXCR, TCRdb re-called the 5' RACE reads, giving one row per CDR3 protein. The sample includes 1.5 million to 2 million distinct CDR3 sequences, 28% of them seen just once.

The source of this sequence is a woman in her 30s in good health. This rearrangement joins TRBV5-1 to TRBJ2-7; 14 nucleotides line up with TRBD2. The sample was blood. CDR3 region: CASSPGLAGGQKSEQYF. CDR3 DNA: TGCGCCAGCAGCCCCGGACTAGCGGGGGGCCAGAAATCCGAGCAGTACTTC.